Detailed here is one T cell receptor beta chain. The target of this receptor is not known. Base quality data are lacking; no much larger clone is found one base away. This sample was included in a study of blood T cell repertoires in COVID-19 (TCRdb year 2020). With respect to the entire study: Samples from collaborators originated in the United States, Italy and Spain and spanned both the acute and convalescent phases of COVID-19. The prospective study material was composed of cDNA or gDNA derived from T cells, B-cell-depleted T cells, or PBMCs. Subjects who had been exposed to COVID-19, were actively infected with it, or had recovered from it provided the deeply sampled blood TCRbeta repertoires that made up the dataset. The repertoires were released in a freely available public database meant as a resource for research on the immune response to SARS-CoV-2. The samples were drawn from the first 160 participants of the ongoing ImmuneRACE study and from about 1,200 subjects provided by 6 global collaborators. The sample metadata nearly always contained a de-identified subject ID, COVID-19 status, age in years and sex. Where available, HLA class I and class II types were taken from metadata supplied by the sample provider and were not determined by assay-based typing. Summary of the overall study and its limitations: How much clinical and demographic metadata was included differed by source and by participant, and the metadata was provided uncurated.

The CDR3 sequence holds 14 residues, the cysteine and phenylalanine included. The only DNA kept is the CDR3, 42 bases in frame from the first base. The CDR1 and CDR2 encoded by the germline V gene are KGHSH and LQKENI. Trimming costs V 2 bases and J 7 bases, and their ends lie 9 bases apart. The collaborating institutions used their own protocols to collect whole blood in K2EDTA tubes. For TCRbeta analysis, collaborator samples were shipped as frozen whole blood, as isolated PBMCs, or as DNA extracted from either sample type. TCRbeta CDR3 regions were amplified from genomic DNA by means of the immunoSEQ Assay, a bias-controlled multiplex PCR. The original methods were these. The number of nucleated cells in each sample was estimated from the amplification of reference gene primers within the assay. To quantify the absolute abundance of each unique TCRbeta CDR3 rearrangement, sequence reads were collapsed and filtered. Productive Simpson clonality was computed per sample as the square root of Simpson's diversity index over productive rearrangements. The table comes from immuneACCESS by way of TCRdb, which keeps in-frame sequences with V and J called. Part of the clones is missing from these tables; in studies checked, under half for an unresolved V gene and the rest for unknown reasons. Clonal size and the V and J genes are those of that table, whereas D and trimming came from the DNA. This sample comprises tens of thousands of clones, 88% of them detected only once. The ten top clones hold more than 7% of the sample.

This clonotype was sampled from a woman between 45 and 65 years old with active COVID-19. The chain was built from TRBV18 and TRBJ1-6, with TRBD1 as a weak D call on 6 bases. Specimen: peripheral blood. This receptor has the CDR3 CASSPSDRNSPLHF. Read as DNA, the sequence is TGTGCCAGCTCACCATCGGACAGAAATTCACCCCTCCACTTT. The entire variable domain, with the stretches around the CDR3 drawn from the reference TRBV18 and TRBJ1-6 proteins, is NAGVMQNPRHLVRRRGQEARLRCSPMKGHSHVYWYRQLPEEGLKFMVYLQKENIIDESGMPKERFSAEFPKEGPSILRIQQVVRGDSAAYFCASSPSDRNSPLHFGNGTRLTVT.